This T cell receptor beta chain was retrieved from a study of T cells after yellow fever vaccination. Broader study findings: Most clones from primary vaccination resurfaced after the booster (around 97% CD4, approximately 88% CD8).

MiXCR was run by TCRdb on the 5' RACE reads, yielding one entry per CDR3 protein. The table lists 250,000 to 350,000 distinct CDR3 sequences, approximately 4.5% of them singletons, with roughly 19% in the top ten. In the case of this clonotype: The target antigen is unknown.

Per the germline V gene, CDR1 is SQVTM and CDR2 is ANQGSEA. Deletions cut 4 bases from V and 2 bases from J, with 5 bases between. The CDR3 is 11 residues long. The chain employs TRBV29-1 and TRBJ1-1; D is ambiguous. The TCR was taken from a man aged 18 to 35 who received the YFV17D yellow fever vaccine. The sample consisted of PBMCs, taken 15 days after the yellow fever booster vaccination. The CDR3 spells CSVGLNTEAFF. Written as DNA, the CDR3 is TGCAGCGTTGGGTTAAACACTGAAGCTTTCTTT.